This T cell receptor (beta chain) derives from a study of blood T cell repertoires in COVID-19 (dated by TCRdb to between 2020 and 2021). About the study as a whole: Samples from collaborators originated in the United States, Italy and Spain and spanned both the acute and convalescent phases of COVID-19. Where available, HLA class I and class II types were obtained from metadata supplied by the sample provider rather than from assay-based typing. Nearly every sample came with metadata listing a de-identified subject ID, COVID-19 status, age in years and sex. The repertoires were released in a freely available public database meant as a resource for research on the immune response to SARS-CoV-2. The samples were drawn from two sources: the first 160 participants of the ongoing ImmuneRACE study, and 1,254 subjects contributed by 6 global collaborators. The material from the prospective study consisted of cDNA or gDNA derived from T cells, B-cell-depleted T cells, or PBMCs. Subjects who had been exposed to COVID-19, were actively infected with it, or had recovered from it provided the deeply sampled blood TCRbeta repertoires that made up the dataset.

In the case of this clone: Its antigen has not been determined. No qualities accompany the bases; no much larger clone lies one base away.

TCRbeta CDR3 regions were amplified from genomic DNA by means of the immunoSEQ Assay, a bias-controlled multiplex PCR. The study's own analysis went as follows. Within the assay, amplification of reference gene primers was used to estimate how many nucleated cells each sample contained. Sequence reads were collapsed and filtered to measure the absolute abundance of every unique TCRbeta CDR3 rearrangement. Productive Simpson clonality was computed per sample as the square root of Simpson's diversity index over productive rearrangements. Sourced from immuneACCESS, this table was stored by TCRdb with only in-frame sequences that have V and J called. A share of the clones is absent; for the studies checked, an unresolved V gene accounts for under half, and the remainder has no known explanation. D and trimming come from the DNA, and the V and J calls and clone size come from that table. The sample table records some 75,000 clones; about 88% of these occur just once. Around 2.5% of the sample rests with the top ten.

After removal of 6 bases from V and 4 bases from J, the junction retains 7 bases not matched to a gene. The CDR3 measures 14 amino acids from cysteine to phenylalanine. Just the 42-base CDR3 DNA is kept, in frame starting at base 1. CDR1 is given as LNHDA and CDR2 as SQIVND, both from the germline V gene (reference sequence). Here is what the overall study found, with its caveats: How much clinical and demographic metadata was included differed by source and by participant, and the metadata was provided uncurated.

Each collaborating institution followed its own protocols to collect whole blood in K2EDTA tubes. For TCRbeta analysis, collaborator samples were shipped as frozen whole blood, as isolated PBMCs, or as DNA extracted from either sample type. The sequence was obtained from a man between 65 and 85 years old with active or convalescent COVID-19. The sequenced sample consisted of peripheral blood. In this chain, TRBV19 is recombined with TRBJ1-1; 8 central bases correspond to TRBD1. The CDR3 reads CASSLDREVTEAFF. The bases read TGTGCCAGTAGCTTGGACAGGGAGGTCACTGAAGCTTTCTTT.